This paragraph reports one T cell receptor (beta chain). Its antigen is unknown. This sample was taken from a study of T cell repertoires in cytomegalovirus infection. Study-wide context: CMV infection and matching HLA type were both indicated by public TCR beta signatures.

TCRdb passed the reads through MiXCR, listing each CDR3 protein once. Here the sample spans 140,000 to 150,000 distinct CDR3 sequences, roughly a third being singletons. This CDR3 has 14 residues. The germline CDR1 and CDR2 sequences are MNHEY and SMNVEV (reference sequence). V lost 5 bases to trimming and J lost 6 bases, with 11 bases between them. Study-wide points: Ex vivo, HLA-C-restricted CMV-specific TCR beta clonotypes prevailed over the rest of the response.

The chain combines TRBV27 with TRBJ1-6; D is unresolved. Sample: CD8+ T cells from cultured PBMCs, taken from culture after CMV antigen stimulation. This TCR was recovered from a human donor in good health (CMV status not recorded). Some clones in this sample may be carry-over from other donors' samples. The DNA for the CDR3 is TGTGCCAGCAGTCCACCAAACTTTAATTCACCCCTCCACTTT. This gives the protein CASSPPNFNSPLHF.